This TCR beta chain comes out of a study of T cells in women clearing cervical HPV infection. Assay: immunoSEQ multiplex PCR; the TCRdb copy retains only in-frame clones and omits some. This table lists roughly 48,000 clones. About this clone: The read comes to an end 3 residues before the CDR3 does, leaving the germline J gene to fill in the end.

The CDR3 has 12 residues. CDR1 and CDR2 (germline): GTSNPN, SVGIG (reference sequence). Trimming cost V 5 bases and J 4 bases; bases outside gene matches: 5. This sequence originates from a woman between 18 and 75 years old with a cervical HPV16 infection that either progressed to CIN3+ or cleared (not recorded which). V usage is TRBV30 and J usage is TRBJ2-7, with TRBD2 matching 7 bases. The source material was blood buffy coat. CDR3 in amino acids: CAWARGEYEQYF. The CDR3 bases that were read are TGTGCCTGGGCCCGGGGGGAATACGAG.